The 5 T cell receptor beta chains presented below share a single source sample, sequenced in a study of blood T cell repertoires in COVID-19. Libraries were prepared by immunoSEQ multiplex PCR; TCRdb keeps only in-frame clonotypes and omits some of them. The sample holds a few hundred thousand clones; around 84% are singletons and the top ten take around 4.1%. What was sequenced was PBMCs or T cells enriched from blood (not recorded which). These receptors were obtained from a man younger than 40 with acute COVID-19.

This chain connects TRBV7-9 to TRBJ2-7; D perhaps matches TRBD2 (5 bases). Trimming removed 3 bases from V and 3 bases from J, with 12 bases in between. The CDR3 is 14 amino acids. Germline-derived CDR1 and CDR2 are SEHNR and FQNEAQ (reference sequence). The CDR3 spells CASSLDWGVYEQYV. CDR3 in DNA: TGTGCCAGCAGCTTGGACTGGGGAGTCTACGAGCAGTACGTC.

This chain links TRBV6-5 with TRBJ2-1; D unclear. Germline V lookup: CDR1 MNHEY, CDR2 SVGAGI. Trimming took 3 bases from V and 7 from J, leaving 16 bases between them. This CDR3 has 15 amino acids. This chain's CDR3 is CASSYQPTVRNEQFF. CDR3 nucleotide sequence: TGTGCCAGCAGTTATCAGCCAACGGTGAGGAATGAGCAGTTCTTC.

A note on this clone: Other DNA sequences from this sample encode an identical CDR3 as well. The CDR3: CASSIGGGGYGYTF. For the CDR3, the DNA is TGTGCCAGTAGTATCGGCGGGGGCGGCTATGGCTACACCTTC. The chain uses TRBV19 and TRBJ1-2; D perhaps matches TRBD1 (6 bases). CDR3 length: 14 amino acids. V was pared by 3 bases and J by 4 bases, with 12 bases between. In germline, CDR1 is LNHDA, CDR2 SQIVND (reference sequence).

The chain combines TRBV11-3 with TRBJ2-2; D is unclear. Germline V gene lookup returns CDR1 SGHNT and CDR2 YENEEA. V gave up 1 base and J gave up 3 bases, with 9 bases separating them. This CDR3 is built from 15 residues. The CDR3 DNA reads as TGTGCCAGCAGCTTAGGCTCCCGGGACACCGGGGAGCTGTTTTTT. The encoded protein is CASSLGSRDTGELFF.

J is TRBJ2-5 and V is TRBV14; D perhaps matches TRBD1 (5 bases). The CDR3 is 14 residues long. Trimming took off 1 base at V and 5 bases at J, with 11 bases between the two ends. Germline values: CDR1 SGHDN, CDR2 FVKESK. CDR3 DNA: TGTGCCAGCAGCCAAGTGGGGCGTACGGAGACCCAGTACTTC. This codes for CASSQVGRTETQYF.